Detailed here is one T cell receptor (beta chain). The antigen remains undetermined. This entry comes from a study of blood T cells in healthy people across ages. Study at large: Per every two T cells, about one barcoded beta molecule was captured by template switching. Notes on the study in general: No conclusive comparison of naive versus antigen-experienced cells was possible with unsorted PBMCs. Diversity of TCR beta per million T cells declined in a roughly linear way with age.

Then a second PCR, running about 6 to 11 cycles, was carried out with a sample-barcoded 5' primer and a J-beta primer mix. Each cDNA molecule received a tag from a template-switch adaptor that had 12 random nucleotides. TCRdb re-called the 5' RACE reads with MiXCR, one entry per CDR3 protein. The table has some 1.6 million distinct CDR3 sequences, almost 35% seen once. The source material was blood. The source of this sequence is a young woman in good health.

The DNA of the CDR3 is TGTGCCAGCAGCGGGACTAGCGGGGGCAACTCCTACGAGCAGTACTTC. This translates into CASSGTSGGNSYEQYF. V is TRBV6-1 and J is TRBJ2-5; 14 nucleotides line up with TRBD2. The better agreement between TRBJ2-7 and the DNA end casts doubt on the J call. Germline-derived CDR1 and CDR2 are MNHNS and SASEGT. This CDR3 has 16 residues.